This record looks at one T cell receptor (beta chain) sequence and its context. Its specificity is not known. Trimming removed 8 bases from V and 1 base from J, with 21 bases in between. The CDR3 totals 17 residues. Germline-derived CDR1 and CDR2 are SEHNR and FQNEAQ (reference sequence). This sample was taken from a study of CD8 T cells in ankylosing spondylitis. Broader study findings: Clones that were linked to disease were CD8+ and were relatively rare in peripheral blood. Earlier literature documents some of the motif variants in reactive arthritis synovial fluid and blood. Ankylosing spondylitis blood appeared to be characterized by a TCR beta motif of several highly homologous variants. Significantly higher representation of disease-linked clones was reported for matched ankylosing spondylitis synovial fluid.

5'-RACE, quantitative and with molecular barcodes, yielded the TCR beta libraries. A single record per CDR3 protein comes from TCRdb applying MiXCR to the 5' RACE reads. The repertoire holds 400,000 to 450,000 distinct CDR3 sequences, with roughly 17% as singletons. The sample was blood, either unsorted or a sorted T cell fraction (not recorded which). This chain uses TRBV7-9 with TRBJ2-1; no definite D call. This TCR was sampled from a male donor with ankylosing spondylitis. CDR3 loop: CASHAFGPTSSYNEQFF. CDR3 DNA: TGTGCCAGCCATGCCTTCGGCCCGACATCTTCCTACAATGAGCAGTTCTTC.